A selection of T cell receptor beta chains follows, all from one sample in a study of blood T cell repertoires in COVID-19. Libraries were prepared by immunoSEQ multiplex PCR; TCRdb keeps only in-frame clonotypes and omits some of them. The table lists under 100,000 clones, approximately 82% of them singletons. What was sequenced was peripheral blood. These receptor sequences come from a man in his sixties with acute or convalescent COVID-19. Both conserved end residues are part of each CDR3. A D gene is named only where the DNA matches it firmly. The listing skips clone size in some rows; elsewhere it reads once, few, many or a size class.

size: .
J: TRBJ2-4
V: TRBV2
D: .
DNA: TGTGCCAGCACTTACAGTGGGAACATTCAGTACTTC
CDR3: CASTYSGNIQYF

size: .
J: TRBJ2-1
V: TRBV18
D: TRBD2
DNA: TGTGCCAGCTCACCAACTAGCGGAGACAATGAGCAGTTCTTC
CDR3: CASSPTSGDNEQFF

size: once
J: TRBJ1-1
V: TRBV5-1
D: TRBD1
DNA: TGCGCCAGCAGCATAGGACAGGCCAGTTATGAAGCTTTCTTT
CDR3: CASSIGQASYEAFF

size: .
J: TRBJ2-7
V: TRBV18
D: TRBD1
DNA: TGTGCCAGCTCTCCTAAACAGGGGAACTCACACGAGCAGTACTTC
CDR3: CASSPKQGNSHEQYF

size: .
J: TRBJ2-1
V: TRBV4-3
D: TRBD2
DNA: TGCGCCAGCAGCCAAGGCCCCATGACTAGCGGGATCGGATATGAGCAGTTCTTC
CDR3: CASSQGPMTSGIGYEQFF

size: .
J: TRBJ2-7
V: TRBV5-6
D: .
DNA: TGTGCCAGCCAGCGCAGCTCCTACGAGCAGTACTTC
CDR3: CASQRSSYEQYF

size: .
J: TRBJ1-2
V: TRBV12-3/TRBV12-4
D: .
DNA: TGTGCCAGCAGTTTCACGGGGGACTATGGCTACACCTTC
CDR3: CASSFTGDYGYTF

size: .
J: TRBJ2-5
V: TRBV18
D: .
DNA: TGTGCCAGCTCACCGGTAGATAAAGAGACCCAGTACTTC
CDR3: CASSPVDKETQYF

size: .
J: TRBJ1-1
V: TRBV5-1
D: .
DNA: TGCGCCAGCAGTACAGGGAACACTGAAGCTTTCTTT
CDR3: CASSTGNTEAFF

size: once
J: TRBJ1-1
V: TRBV7-2
D: TRBD1
DNA: TGTGCCAGCAGCTTTGGTCGGACAGGGGACACTGAAGCTTTCTTT
CDR3: CASSFGRTGDTEAFF

size: .
J: TRBJ2-4
V: TRBV15
D: .
DNA: TGTGCCACCAGCACCCGAGTGGGCCGAATTCAGTACTTC
CDR3: CATSTRVGRIQYF

size: .
J: TRBJ2-7
V: TRBV19
D: .
DNA: TGTGCCAGTAAAACGCAGGGCGCGGACGAGCAGTACTTC
CDR3: CASKTQGADEQYF

size: .
J: TRBJ1-1
V: TRBV18
D: .
DNA: TGTGCCAGCTCACTACGGGTGAACACTGAAGCTTTCTTT
CDR3: CASSLRVNTEAFF

size: .
J: TRBJ1-1
V: TRBV6-2/TRBV6-3
D: TRBD1
DNA: TGTGCCAGCAGTTACTTGGGACAGGGAGGGGGAACTGAAGCTTTCTTT
CDR3: CASSYLGQGGGTEAFF

size: .
J: TRBJ2-5
V: TRBV11-2
D: .
DNA: TGTGCCAGCAGCCGAGGCAGGGGAGAGACCCAGTACTTC
CDR3: CASSRGRGETQYF

size: .
J: TRBJ2-2
V: TRBV27
D: .
DNA: TGTGCCAGCAGTTTGGAGGGGGCGCGCACCGGGGAGCTGTTTTTT
CDR3: CASSLEGARTGELFF

size: .
J: TRBJ1-2
V: TRBV9
D: .
DNA: TGTGCCAGCAGCGCCCCGGGGGGCTATGGCTACACCTTC
CDR3: CASSAPGGYGYTF

size: .
J: TRBJ2-7
V: TRBV21-1
D: .
DNA: TGTGCCAGCAGCCAATACCTCCGGGACAGAGTTTACGAGCAGTACTTC
CDR3: CASSQYLRDRVYEQYF

size: once
J: TRBJ2-3
V: TRBV5-6
D: TRBD1
DNA: TGTGCCAGCAGCCGACAGGGGTCCACAGATACGCAGTATTTT
CDR3: CASSRQGSTDTQYF

size: .
J: TRBJ2-1
V: TRBV5-1
D: TRBD2
DNA: TGCGCCAGCAGCTTGACGCTAGCGGGAGGGCGGGGAAATGAGCAGTTCTTC
CDR3: CASSLTLAGGRGNEQFF

size: .
J: TRBJ2-1
V: TRBV6-4
D: TRBD1
DNA: TGTGCCAGCAGTGAAGGTCAGGGGGCTTTGAATGAGCAGTTCTTC
CDR3: CASSEGQGALNEQFF

size: .
J: TRBJ2-3
V: TRBV28
D: TRBD2
DNA: TGTGCCAGCAGTTCGCCGATATCACTAGCGGGAGAACTCACAGATACGCAGTATTTT
CDR3: CASSSPISLAGELTDTQYF

size: .
J: TRBJ1-2
V: TRBV29-1
D: .
DNA: TGCAGCGTTGGGCACAGGGCCATTAACTATGGCTACACCTTC
CDR3: CSVGHRAINYGYTF

size: .
J: TRBJ1-1
V: TRBV27
D: TRBD1
DNA: TGTGCCAGCATACCACAGGGGGCGACCACTGAAGCTTTCTTT
CDR3: CASIPQGATTEAFF

size: .
J: TRBJ1-4
V: TRBV19
D: .
DNA: TGTGCCAGCAGTCGGGGAGCTCATGAAAAACTGTTTTTT
CDR3: CASSRGAHEKLFF

size: .
J: TRBJ1-4
V: TRBV6-5
D: .
DNA: TGTGCCAGCAGTCGGGGAGCAACTAATGAAAAACTGTTTTTT
CDR3: CASSRGATNEKLFF

size: .
J: TRBJ2-7
V: TRBV2
D: .
DNA: TGTGCCAGCAGTAATCCTGGGGGCGGGGAGCAGTACTTC
CDR3: CASSNPGGGEQYF

size: .
J: TRBJ1-5
V: TRBV5-4
D: .
DNA: TGTGCCAGCAGCTTGGACAGGTTTCAGCCCCAGCATTTT
CDR3: CASSLDRFQPQHF

size: .
J: TRBJ1-4
V: TRBV12-3/TRBV12-4
D: TRBD1
DNA: TGTGCCAGCAGTTTAGCTCAGGGGGGAAAACTGTTTTTT
CDR3: CASSLAQGGKLFF

size: .
J: TRBJ2-4
V: TRBV7-2
D: TRBD2
DNA: TGTGCCAGCAGCCTTAGCGGGGGAGCCAAAAACATTCAGTACTTC
CDR3: CASSLSGGAKNIQYF

size: .
J: TRBJ1-4
V: TRBV19
D: .
DNA: TGTGCCAGTAGTGCCCCAGGGGCGAGGTATGAAAAACTGTTTTTT
CDR3: CASSAPGARYEKLFF

size: few
J: TRBJ1-6
V: TRBV3-1/TRBV3-2
D: .
DNA: TGTGCCAGCAGCCGACAGGCCATTAATTCACCCCTCCACTTT
CDR3: CASSRQAINSPLHF

size: few
J: TRBJ1-2
V: TRBV15
D: TRBD1
DNA: TGTGCCACCAGTGCCGGGACAGCCTATGGCTACACCTTC
CDR3: CATSAGTAYGYTF

size: few
J: TRBJ1-4
V: TRBV4-3
D: .
DNA: TGCGCCAGCAGCCAATGGCCGGGAGAGAATGAAAAACTGTTTTTT
CDR3: CASSQWPGENEKLFF

size: .
J: TRBJ2-5
V: TRBV7-9
D: TRBD2
DNA: TGTGCCAGCAGTAAGCGGGAGGGCCGTGAGACCCAGTACTTC
CDR3: CASSKREGRETQYF

size: .
J: TRBJ2-7
V: TRBV6-6
D: .
DNA: TGTGCCAGCAGTTTCCAGGGAAATTTAACGGAGCAGTACTTC
CDR3: CASSFQGNLTEQYF

size: .
J: TRBJ1-2
V: TRBV2
D: TRBD1
DNA: TGTGCCAGCCGGCGGGACAGGGGAATATACACCTTC
CDR3: CASRRDRGIYTF

size: .
J: TRBJ1-2
V: TRBV4-1
D: TRBD1
DNA: TGCGCCAGCAGCCAAGAAGGGGGCCCTAGGGGAGGCTACACCTTC
CDR3: CASSQEGGPRGGYTF

size: few
J: TRBJ2-1
V: TRBV29-1
D: TRBD2
DNA: TGCAGCCTGGGACGGGGGGATTACAATGAGCAGTTCTTC
CDR3: CSLGRGDYNEQFF

size: .
J: TRBJ1-1
V: TRBV28
D: .
DNA: TGTGCCAGCACTCCCTCTCCGAACACTGAAGCTTTCTTT
CDR3: CASTPSPNTEAFF

size: .
J: TRBJ2-5
V: TRBV28
D: .
DNA: TGTGCCAGCAGCACTGATTCGTTGGGCAAAGGGGGGACCCAGTACTTC
CDR3: CASSTDSLGKGGTQYF

size: .
J: TRBJ1-1
V: TRBV30
D: .
DNA: TGTGCCTGGAACGTCGGTTTGAACACTGAAGCTTTCTTT
CDR3: CAWNVGLNTEAFF

size: .
J: TRBJ1-1
V: TRBV7-9
D: .
DNA: TGTGCCAGCAACACGGGGGAGGGTATAGAAACTGAAGCTTTCTTT
CDR3: CASNTGEGIETEAFF

size: .
J: TRBJ1-6
V: TRBV10-3
D: TRBD1
DNA: TGTGCCATCAGTGGGACAGGGGATTCACCCCTCCACTTT
CDR3: CAISGTGDSPLHF

size: .
J: TRBJ2-7
V: TRBV27
D: .
DNA: TGTGCCAGCAGTTTATCGCCGAGCTCCTACGAGCAGTACTTC
CDR3: CASSLSPSSYEQYF

size: .
J: TRBJ2-7
V: TRBV5-1
D: .
DNA: TGCGCCAGCAGCTTGGTTTCAGGGTCCTCCTACGAGCAGTACTTC
CDR3: CASSLVSGSSYEQYF

size: few
J: TRBJ2-2
V: TRBV3-1/TRBV3-2
D: TRBD2
DNA: TGTGCCAGCAGCCAAGGAGGGACTAGCAGGGACACCGGGGAGCTGTTTTTT
CDR3: CASSQGGTSRDTGELFF

size: .
J: TRBJ1-2
V: TRBV15
D: .
DNA: TGTGCCACCAGCAGAGATCAGCGGAATAACTATGGCTACACCTTC
CDR3: CATSRDQRNNYGYTF

size: .
J: TRBJ1-1
V: TRBV6-1
D: .
DNA: TGTGCCAGCAGTGAAGCATTGACAGTTGGAGCTTTCTTT
CDR3: CASSEALTVGAFF

size: .
J: TRBJ2-1
V: TRBV24-1
D: TRBD1
DNA: TGTGCCACCAGTGATTTGCATTCGCGGGACAGGACCTACAATGAGCAGTTCTTC
CDR3: CATSDLHSRDRTYNEQFF

size: .
J: TRBJ1-3
V: TRBV2
D: .
DNA: TGTGCCAGCAGAACCGAAAGCCTCTCTGGAAACACCATATATTTT
CDR3: CASRTESLSGNTIYF

size: once
J: TRBJ1-2
V: TRBV9
D: TRBD1
DNA: TGTGCCAGCAGCACACCGACAGGGAACTATGGCTACACCTTC
CDR3: CASSTPTGNYGYTF

size: .
J: TRBJ2-1
V: TRBV5-4
D: .
DNA: TGTGCCAGCAGCTTGTCGGGTGAGCAGTTCTTC
CDR3: CASSLSGEQFF

size: .
J: TRBJ1-1
V: TRBV3-1/TRBV3-2
D: .
DNA: TGTGCCAGCAGCCAACCCCAGGGGAAGGGGGCTGAAGCTTTCTTT
CDR3: CASSQPQGKGAEAFF

size: .
J: TRBJ2-7
V: TRBV10-3
D: TRBD2
DNA: TGTGCCACCGGGACTAGCGGCAACGACTACGAGCAGTACTTC
CDR3: CATGTSGNDYEQYF